This T cell receptor beta chain was recovered during a study of cytomegalovirus exposure and HLA in healthy donors. As for the study in general: Previous work identified roughly 120 million unique TCR beta sequences from about 179 million T cells.

This clone showed up just a few times. The CDR3 is 16 amino acids. Germline CDR1 reads SEHNR; CDR2 reads FQNEAQ (reference sequence). V was clipped by 0 bases and J by 5 bases; unmatched bases: 7. PCR primers comprised 60 Vbeta and 13 Jbeta primers. Sequencing used immunoSEQ multiplex PCR; TCRdb keeps in-frame clones, though not all of them. The sample lists about 90,000 clones, around three quarters seen once, with under 5.5% in the top ten. The V call is TRBV7-9, the J call TRBJ2-3; 8 bases match TRBD2. Source material: PBMCs. The TCR originated in a woman aged 40-49 years in good health and CMV-seropositive. For the CDR3, the DNA is TGTGCCAGCAGCTTAGCTGGGTTAGCGGGACGAGATACGCAGTATTTT. Its protein product is CASSLAGLAGRDTQYF.